These 7 T cell receptor beta chains were sequenced from one sample in a study of sequential checkpoint blockade in melanoma (dated by TCRdb to between 2018 and 2021). Library construction relied on the immunoSEQ multiplex PCR assay. TCRdb provides this immuneACCESS table in a form limited to in-frame rearrangements. Some clones are lacking; in checked studies, under half of them reflect an unresolved V gene, and why the rest are absent is not known. Present in this sample are 8,900 or so clones, 90% of which were seen just once. Roughly 15% of the sample goes to the ten largest clones. This specimen's treatment or condition label, per the study, means: randomized to nivolumab then ipilimumab (arm A) or the reverse (arm B). The specimen comprised CD8+ T cells sorted from blood (inferred from file names), sampled from a patient given nivolumab and ipilimumab in sequence. All receptors derive from a human donor with melanoma.

The V call is TRBV29-1, the J call TRBJ1-1; no clear D gene. Germline V gene sequence: CDR1 SQVTM, CDR2 ANQGSEA. Deletions cut 7 bases from V and 2 bases from J, with 26 bases between. This CDR3 region has 17 residues. Written as DNA, the CDR3 is TGCAGCGCCAAAGGCCCGGAGGTAATCCTAGGAAACACTGAAGCTTTCTTT. Encoded protein: CSAKGPEVILGNTEAFF.

V gene TRBV19 combines with J gene TRBJ1-1, with D perhaps TRBD1 (6 bases). CDR3 size: 14 residues. Germline lookup yields CDR1 LNHDA and CDR2 SQIVND (reference sequence). Trimming pared 5 bases from V and 5 bases from J, leaving 15 bases between. The CDR3 protein is CASSWGQVGTEAFF. CDR3 nucleotides: TGTGCCAGTAGTTGGGGGCAGGTGGGGACTGAAGCTTTCTTT.

The chain uses TRBV27 and TRBJ2-7; TRBD2 aligns across 11 bases. Trimming removed 4 bases from V and 1 base from J; junction bases left unmatched: 3. In germline, CDR1 is MNHEY, CDR2 SMNVEV (reference sequence). CDR3 length: 15 residues. The CDR3: CASSSLAGVSYEQYV. The DNA for the CDR3 is TGTGCCAGCAGTTCACTAGCGGGAGTATCCTACGAGCAGTACGTC.

This clone was recorded only once. The chain combines TRBV27 with TRBJ2-7; 10 bases are shared with TRBD2. This CDR3 comprises 16 residues. V was clipped by 0 bases and J by 2 bases; unmatched bases: 4. Germline V gives CDR1 MNHEY, CDR2 SMNVEV (reference sequence). In nucleotides, the CDR3 is TGTGCCAGCAGTTTATCGATGAGCGGGAGGGCCTACGAGCAGTACTTC. Translating it yields CASSLSMSGRAYEQYF.

V gene TRBV15 combines with J gene TRBJ2-7, with a weak D call TRBD2 (5 bases). Germline CDR1 LNHNV, CDR2 YYDKDF (reference sequence). V gave up 1 base and J gave up 0 bases, with 13 bases separating them. The CDR3 consists of 16 residues. In nucleotides, the CDR3 is TGTGCCACCAGCAGAGGGAAGGGAGCTTACTCCTACGAGCAGTACTTC. Residues: CATSRGKGAYSYEQYF.

The chain's CDR3 is CASSLGVSATGSPNTEAFF. CDR3 nucleotide sequence: TGTGCCAGCAGCTTAGGGGTTTCTGCGACAGGGAGTCCTAACACTGAAGCTTTCTTT. The chain has TRBV7-2 and TRBJ1-1; 7 bases align to TRBD1. The CDR3 totals 19 residues. In germline, CDR1 is SGHTA, CDR2 FQGNSA. The trim removed 1 base at V and 2 bases at J, leaving 16 bases unmatched.

The chain recombines TRBV11-1 with TRBJ1-1, with D maybe TRBD1 (5 bases). Per germline, CDR1 SGHAT and CDR2 FQDESV (reference sequence). The V and J ends lost 1 base and 3 bases respectively, with 9 bases between them. The CDR3 runs to 14 residues. The chain's CDR3 is CASSLGPGYTEAFF. Written as DNA, the CDR3 is TGTGCCAGCAGCTTAGGACCAGGGTACACTGAAGCTTTCTTT.